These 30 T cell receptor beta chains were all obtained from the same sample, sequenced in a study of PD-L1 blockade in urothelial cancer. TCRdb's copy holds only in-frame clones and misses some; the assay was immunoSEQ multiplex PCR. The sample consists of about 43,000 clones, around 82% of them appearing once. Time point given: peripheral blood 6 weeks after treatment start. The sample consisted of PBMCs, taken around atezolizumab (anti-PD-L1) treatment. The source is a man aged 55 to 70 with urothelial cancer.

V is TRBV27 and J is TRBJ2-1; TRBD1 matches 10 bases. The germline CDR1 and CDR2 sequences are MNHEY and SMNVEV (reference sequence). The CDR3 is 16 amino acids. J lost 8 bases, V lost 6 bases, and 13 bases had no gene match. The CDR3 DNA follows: TGTGCCAGCAGCCGACTTCCGGGACAGGGGATTGATGAGCAGTTCTTC. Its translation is CASSRLPGQGIDEQFF.

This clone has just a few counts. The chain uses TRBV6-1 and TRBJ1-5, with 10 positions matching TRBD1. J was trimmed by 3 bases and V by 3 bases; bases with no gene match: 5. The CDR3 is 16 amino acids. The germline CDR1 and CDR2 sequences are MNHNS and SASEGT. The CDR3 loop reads CASSDGTGANNQPQHF. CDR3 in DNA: TGTGCCAGCAGTGATGGGACAGGGGCTAACAATCAGCCCCAGCATTTT.

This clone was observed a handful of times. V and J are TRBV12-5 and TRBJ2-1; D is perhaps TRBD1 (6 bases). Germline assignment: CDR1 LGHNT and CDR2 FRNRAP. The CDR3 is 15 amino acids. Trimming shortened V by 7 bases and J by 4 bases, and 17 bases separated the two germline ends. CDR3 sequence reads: CASAPDSQPYNEQFF. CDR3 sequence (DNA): TGTGCTAGTGCCCCGGACAGTCAGCCTTACAATGAGCAGTTCTTC. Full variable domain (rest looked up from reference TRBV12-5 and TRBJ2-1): DARVTQTPRHKVTEMGQEVTMRCQPILGHNTVFWYRQTMMQGLELLAYFRNRAPLDDSGMPKDRFSAEMPDATLATLKIQPSEPRDSAVYFCASAPDSQPYNEQFFGPGTRLTVL.

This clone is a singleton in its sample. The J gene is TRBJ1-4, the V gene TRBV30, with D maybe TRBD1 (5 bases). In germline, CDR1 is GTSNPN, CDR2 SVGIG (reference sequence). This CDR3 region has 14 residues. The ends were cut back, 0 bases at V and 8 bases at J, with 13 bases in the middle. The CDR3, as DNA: TGTGCCTGGAGTGTAGTCAAGGGGAACGAAAAACTGTTTTTT. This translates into CAWSVVKGNEKLFF.

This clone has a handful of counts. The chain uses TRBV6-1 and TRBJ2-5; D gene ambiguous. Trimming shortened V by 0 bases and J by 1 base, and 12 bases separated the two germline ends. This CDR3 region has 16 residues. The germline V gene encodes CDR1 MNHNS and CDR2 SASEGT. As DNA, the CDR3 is TGTGCCAGCAGTGAAGCGCTTCGCAGGTCCCAAGAGACCCAGTACTTC. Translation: CASSEALRRSQETQYF.

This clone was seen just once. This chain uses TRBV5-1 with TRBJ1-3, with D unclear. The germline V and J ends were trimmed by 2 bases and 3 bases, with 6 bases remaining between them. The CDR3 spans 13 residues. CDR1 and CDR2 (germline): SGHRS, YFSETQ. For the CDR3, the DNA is TGCGCCAGCAGCTTCGAGGGTGGAAACACCATATATTTT. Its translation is CASSFEGGNTIYF.

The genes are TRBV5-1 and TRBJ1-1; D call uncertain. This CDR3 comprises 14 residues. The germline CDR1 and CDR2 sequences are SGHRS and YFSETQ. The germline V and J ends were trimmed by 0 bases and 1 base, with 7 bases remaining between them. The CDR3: CASSLAAENTEAFF. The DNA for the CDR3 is TGCGCCAGCAGCTTGGCCGCGGAGAACACTGAAGCTTTCTTT. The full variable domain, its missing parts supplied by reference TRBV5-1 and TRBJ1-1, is KAGVTQTPRYLIKTRGQQVTLSCSPISGHRSVSWYQQTPGQGLQFLFEYFSETQRNKGNFPGRFSGRQFSNSRSEMNVSTLELGDSALYLCASSLAAENTEAFFGQGTRLTVV.

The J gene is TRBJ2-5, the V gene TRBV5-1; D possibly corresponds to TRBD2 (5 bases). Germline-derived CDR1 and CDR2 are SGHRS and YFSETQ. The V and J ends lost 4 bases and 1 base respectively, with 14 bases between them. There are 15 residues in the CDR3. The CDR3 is CASSPVRTGQETQYF. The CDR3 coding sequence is TGCGCCAGCAGCCCAGTCAGGACTGGCCAAGAGACCCAGTACTTC.

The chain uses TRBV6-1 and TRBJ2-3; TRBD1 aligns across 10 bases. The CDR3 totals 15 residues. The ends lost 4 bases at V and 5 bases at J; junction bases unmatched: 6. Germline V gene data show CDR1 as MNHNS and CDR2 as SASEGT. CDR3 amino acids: CASSGQGALGDTQYF. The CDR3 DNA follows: TGTGCCAGCAGTGGACAGGGGGCTCTAGGAGATACGCAGTATTTT.

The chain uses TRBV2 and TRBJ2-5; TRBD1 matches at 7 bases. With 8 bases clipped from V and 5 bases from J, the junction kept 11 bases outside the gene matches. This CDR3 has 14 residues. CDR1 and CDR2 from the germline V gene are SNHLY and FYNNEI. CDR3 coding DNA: TGTGCCAGCCTTAAGGGGGCGCAAAAGGAGACCCAGTACTTC. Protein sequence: CASLKGAQKETQYF.

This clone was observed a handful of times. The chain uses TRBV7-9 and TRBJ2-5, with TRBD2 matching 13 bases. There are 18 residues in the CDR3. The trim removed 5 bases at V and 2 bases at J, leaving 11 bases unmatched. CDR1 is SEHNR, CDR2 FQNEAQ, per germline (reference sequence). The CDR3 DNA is TGTGCCAGCAGCCCCCCGACTAGCGGGGGGACCCTACAAGAGACCCAGTACTTC. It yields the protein CASSPPTSGGTLQETQYF.

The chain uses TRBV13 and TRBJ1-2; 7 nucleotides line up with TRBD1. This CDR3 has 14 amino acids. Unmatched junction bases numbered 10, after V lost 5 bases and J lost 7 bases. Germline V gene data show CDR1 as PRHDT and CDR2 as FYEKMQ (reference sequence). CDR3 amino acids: CASSAPGQSSGYTF. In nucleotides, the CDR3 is TGTGCCAGCAGCGCTCCGGGACAGTCAAGTGGCTACACCTTC.

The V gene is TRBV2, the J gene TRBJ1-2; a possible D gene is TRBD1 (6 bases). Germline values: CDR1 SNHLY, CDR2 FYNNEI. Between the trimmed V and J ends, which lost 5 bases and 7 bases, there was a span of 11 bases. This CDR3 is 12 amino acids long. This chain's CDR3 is CASSRPGVGYTF. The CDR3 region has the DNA TGTGCCAGCAGTAGGCCAGGGGTTGGCTACACCTTC.

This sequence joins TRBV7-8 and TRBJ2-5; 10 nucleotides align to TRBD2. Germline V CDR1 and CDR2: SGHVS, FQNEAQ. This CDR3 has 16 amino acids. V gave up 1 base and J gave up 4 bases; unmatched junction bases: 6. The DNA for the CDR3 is TGTGCCAGCAGCTTAGGACTAGCGGGTGTTGTAGAGACCCAGTACTTC. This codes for CASSLGLAGVVETQYF. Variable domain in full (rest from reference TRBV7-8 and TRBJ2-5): GAGVSQSPRYKVAKRGQDVALRCDPISGHVSLFWYQQALGQGPEFLTYFQNEAQLDKSGLPSDRFFAERPEGSVSTLKIQRTQQEDSAVYLCASSLGLAGVVETQYFGPGTRLLVL.

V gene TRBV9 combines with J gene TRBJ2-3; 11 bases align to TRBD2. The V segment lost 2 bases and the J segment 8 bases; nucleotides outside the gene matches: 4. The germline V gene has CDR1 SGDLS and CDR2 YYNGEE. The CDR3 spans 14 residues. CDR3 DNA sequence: TGTGCCAGCAGCGTGTTAGCGGGGGGGGGTACGCAGTATTTT. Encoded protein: CASSVLAGGGTQYF.

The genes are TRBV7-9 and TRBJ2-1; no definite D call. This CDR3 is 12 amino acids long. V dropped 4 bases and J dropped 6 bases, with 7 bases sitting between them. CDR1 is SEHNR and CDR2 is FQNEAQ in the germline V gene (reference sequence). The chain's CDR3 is CASSSDTNEQFF. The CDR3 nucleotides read TGTGCCAGCAGCTCCGACACCAATGAGCAGTTCTTC.

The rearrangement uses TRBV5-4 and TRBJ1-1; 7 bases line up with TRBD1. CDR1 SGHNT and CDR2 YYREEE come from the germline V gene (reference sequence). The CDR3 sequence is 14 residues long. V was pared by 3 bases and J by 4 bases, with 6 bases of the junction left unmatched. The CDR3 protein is CASSYNRGRTEAFF. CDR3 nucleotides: TGTGCCAGCAGCTACAACAGGGGTCGCACTGAAGCTTTCTTT.

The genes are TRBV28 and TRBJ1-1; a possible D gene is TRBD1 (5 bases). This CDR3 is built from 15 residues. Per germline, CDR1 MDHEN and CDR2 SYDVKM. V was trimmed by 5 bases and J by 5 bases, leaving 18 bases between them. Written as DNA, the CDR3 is TGTGCCAGCAGTGTGATAGTAGGGGCGCGAACTGAAGCTTTCTTT. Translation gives CASSVIVGARTEAFF.

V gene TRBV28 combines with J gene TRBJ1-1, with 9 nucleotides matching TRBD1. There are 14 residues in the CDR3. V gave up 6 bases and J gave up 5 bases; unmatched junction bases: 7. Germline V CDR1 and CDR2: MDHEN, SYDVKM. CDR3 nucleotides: TGTGCCAGCAGCTACCCCGGGACAGGGACTGAAGCTTTCTTT. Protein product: CASSYPGTGTEAFF.

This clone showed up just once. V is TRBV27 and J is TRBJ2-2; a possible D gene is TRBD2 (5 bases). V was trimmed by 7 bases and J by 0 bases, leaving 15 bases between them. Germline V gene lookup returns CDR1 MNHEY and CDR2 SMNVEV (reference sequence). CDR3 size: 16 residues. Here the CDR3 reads CASNTLGGPNTGELFF. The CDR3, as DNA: TGTGCCAGCAATACCCTGGGCGGGCCGAACACCGGGGAGCTGTTTTTT.

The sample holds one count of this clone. The CDR3 spells CASSVGPSGGSLDSYNEQFF. The CDR3 coding sequence is TGTGCCAGCAGCGTAGGTCCTAGCGGGGGGTCCCTCGACTCCTACAATGAGCAGTTCTTC. The chain uses TRBV9 and TRBJ2-1; 11 nucleotides line up with TRBD2. V was pared by 0 bases and J by 0 bases, with 11 bases of the junction left unmatched. The CDR3 sequence is 20 residues long. Germline V lookup: CDR1 SGDLS, CDR2 YYNGEE.

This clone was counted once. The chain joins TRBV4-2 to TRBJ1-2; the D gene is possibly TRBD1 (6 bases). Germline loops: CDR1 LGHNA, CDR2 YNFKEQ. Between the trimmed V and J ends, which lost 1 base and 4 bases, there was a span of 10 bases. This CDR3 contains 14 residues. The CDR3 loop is CASSQVDRGYGYTF. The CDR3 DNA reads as TGTGCCAGCAGCCAAGTGGACAGAGGCTATGGCTACACCTTC.

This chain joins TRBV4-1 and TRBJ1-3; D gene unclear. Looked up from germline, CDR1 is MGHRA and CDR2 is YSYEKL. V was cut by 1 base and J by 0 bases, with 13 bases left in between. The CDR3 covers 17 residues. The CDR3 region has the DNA TGCGCCAGCAGCCAAGGTGGAGGGAGCCTCTCTGGAAACACCATATATTTT. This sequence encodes CASSQGGGSLSGNTIYF.

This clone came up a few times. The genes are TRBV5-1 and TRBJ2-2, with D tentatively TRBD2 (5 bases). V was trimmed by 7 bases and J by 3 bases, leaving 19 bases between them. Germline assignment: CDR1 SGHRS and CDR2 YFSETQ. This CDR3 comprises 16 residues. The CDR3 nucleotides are TGCGCCAGCGCCCGAGGGAGCCTCGGCGACACCGGGGAGCTGTTTTTT. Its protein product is CASARGSLGDTGELFF. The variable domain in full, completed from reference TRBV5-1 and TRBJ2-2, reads KAGVTQTPRYLIKTRGQQVTLSCSPISGHRSVSWYQQTPGQGLQFLFEYFSETQRNKGNFPGRFSGRQFSNSRSEMNVSTLELGDSALYLCASARGSLGDTGELFFGEGSRLTVL.

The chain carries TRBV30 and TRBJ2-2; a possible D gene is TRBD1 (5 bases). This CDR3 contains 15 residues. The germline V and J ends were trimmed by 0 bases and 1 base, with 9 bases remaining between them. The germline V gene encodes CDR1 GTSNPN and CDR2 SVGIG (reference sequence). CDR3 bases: TGTGCCTGGAGTGTGGTGGACATGAACACCGGGGAGCTGTTTTTT. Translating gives CAWSVVDMNTGELFF.

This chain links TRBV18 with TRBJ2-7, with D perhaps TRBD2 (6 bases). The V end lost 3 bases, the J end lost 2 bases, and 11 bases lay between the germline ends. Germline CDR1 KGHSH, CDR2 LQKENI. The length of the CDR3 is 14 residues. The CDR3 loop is CASSPAGEAYEQYF. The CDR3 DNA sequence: TGTGCCAGCTCACCTGCCGGGGAGGCCTACGAGCAGTACTTC.

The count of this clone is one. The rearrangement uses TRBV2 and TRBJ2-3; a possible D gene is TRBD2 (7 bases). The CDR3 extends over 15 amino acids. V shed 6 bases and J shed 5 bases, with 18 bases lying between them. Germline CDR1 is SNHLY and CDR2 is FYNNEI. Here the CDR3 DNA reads TGTGCCAGCAGGGGGGCCGGGGGGCGCGGAGATACGCAGTATTTT. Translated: CASRGAGGRGDTQYF. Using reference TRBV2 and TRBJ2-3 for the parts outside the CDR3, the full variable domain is EPEVTQTPSHQVTQMGQEVILRCVPISNHLYFYWYRQILGQKVEFLVSFYNNEISEKSEIFDDQFSVERPDGSNFTLKIRSTKLEDSAMYFCASRGAGGRGDTQYFGPGTRLTVL.

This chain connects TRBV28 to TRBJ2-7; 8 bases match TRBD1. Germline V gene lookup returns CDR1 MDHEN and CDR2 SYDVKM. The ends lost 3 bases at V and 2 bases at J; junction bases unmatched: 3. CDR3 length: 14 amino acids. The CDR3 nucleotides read TGTGCCAGCAGTTTGGACAGGGCCGCCTACGAGCAGTACTTC. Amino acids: CASSLDRAAYEQYF.

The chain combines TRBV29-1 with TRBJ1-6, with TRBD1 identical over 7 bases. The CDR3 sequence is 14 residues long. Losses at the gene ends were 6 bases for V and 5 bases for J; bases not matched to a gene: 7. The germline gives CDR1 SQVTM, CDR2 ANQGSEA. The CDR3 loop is CSVVEGADNSPLHF. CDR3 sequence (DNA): TGCAGCGTCGTGGAGGGGGCTGATAATTCACCCCTCCACTTT.

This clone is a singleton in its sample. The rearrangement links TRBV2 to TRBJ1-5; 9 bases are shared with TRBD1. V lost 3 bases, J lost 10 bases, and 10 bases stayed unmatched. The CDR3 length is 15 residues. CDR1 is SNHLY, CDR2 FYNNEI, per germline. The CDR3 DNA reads TGTGCCAGCAGTGATCAGGGACAGGGAGTTTTCCCCCAGCATTTT. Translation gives CASSDQGQGVFPQHF.